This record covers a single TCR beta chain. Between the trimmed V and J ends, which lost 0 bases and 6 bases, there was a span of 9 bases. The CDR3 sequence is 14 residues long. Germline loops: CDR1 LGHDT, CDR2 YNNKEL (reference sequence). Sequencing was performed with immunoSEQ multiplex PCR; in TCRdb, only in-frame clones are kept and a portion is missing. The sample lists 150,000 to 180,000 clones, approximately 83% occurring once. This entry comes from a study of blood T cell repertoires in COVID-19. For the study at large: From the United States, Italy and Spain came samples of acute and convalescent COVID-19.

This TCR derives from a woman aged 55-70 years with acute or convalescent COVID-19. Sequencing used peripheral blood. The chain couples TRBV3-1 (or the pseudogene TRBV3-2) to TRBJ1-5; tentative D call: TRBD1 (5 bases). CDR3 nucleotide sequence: TGTGCCAGCAGCCAAGATCTGGGGGGTCAGCCCCAGCATTTT. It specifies CASSQDLGGQPQHF.